These T cell receptor beta chains were read from a single sample in a study of breast tumors, draining lymph nodes, adjacent tissues. Each CDR3 protein gets one entry after TCRdb re-called the multiplex PCR reads with MiXCR. The data hold under 110,000 distinct CDR3 sequences, with under 40% observed a single time. Sequencing was carried out using axillary lymph node tissue. Receptors originate from a female donor with breast cancer. Some clones in this sample may be carry-over from other donors' samples. The conserved cysteine and the conserved F or W are not part of the CDR3 here.

v_call,j_call,cdr3_aa
TRBV28,TRBJ1-5,ASSLRLGANQPQH
TRBV24-1,TRBJ2-1,AATGLAGDTYNEQF
TRBV27,TRBJ2-7,ARTSWTGQGLAAVAPYEQY
TRBV11-2,TRBJ2-3,ASSLEISGYSSTDTQY
TRBV6-5,TRBJ2-7,ASSYQPGLGGEQY
TRBV9,TRBJ1-6,ASRDRENSPLH
TRBV10-3,TRBJ1-2,AISESRTDGDYGYT
TRBV19,TRBJ1-5,ASGISETGWRDQPQH
TRBV20-1,TRBJ1-1,SARPIRLEGIAF
TRBV4-1,TRBJ2-3,ASSQVYGTDTQY
TRBV5-1,TRBJ1-3,ASSPRQSSGNTIY
TRBV12-3/TRBV12-4,TRBJ2-3,ASNLSGRGDTQY
TRBV27,TRBJ2-5,ASSSLGFQETQY
TRBV15,TRBJ2-5,ATSHRPGLPPPKAEAQY
TRBV7-2,TRBJ1-2,ASSLGPASQYLNGYT
TRBV20-1,TRBJ2-7,SASYGGGLAGSYEQY
TRBV10-1,TRBJ2-7,AGPNGLAGYEQY